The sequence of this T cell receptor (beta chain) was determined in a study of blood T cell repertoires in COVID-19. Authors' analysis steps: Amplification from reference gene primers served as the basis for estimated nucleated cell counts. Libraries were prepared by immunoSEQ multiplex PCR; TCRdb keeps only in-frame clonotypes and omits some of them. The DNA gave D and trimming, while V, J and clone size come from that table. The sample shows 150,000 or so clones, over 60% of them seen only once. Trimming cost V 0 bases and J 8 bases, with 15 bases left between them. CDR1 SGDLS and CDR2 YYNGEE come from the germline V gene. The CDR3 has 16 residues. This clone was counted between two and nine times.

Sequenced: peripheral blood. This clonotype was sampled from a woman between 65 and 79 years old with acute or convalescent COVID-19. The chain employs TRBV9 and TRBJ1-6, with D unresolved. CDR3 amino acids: CASSVAGNGWDSPLHF. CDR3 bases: TGTGCCAGCAGCGTAGCTGGAAACGGGTGGGATTCACCCCTCCACTTT. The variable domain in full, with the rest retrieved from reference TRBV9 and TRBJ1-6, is DSGVTQTPKHLITATGQRVTLRCSPRSGDLSVYWYQQSLDQGLQFLIQYYNGEERAKGNILERFSAQQFPDLHSELNLSSLELGDSALYFCASSVAGNGWDSPLHFGNGTRLTVT.